Each of the 23 T cell receptor beta chains below was sequenced from the same sample in a study of blood T cell repertoires in COVID-19. Repertoires were generated with immunoSEQ multiplex PCR, while TCRdb's copy carries only in-frame clones and drops some. The data hold around 150,000 clones, with approximately 85% observed a single time. The sequencing sample was made of peripheral blood. The receptor set was obtained from a man between 40 and 49 years old with acute or convalescent COVID-19.

J is TRBJ1-5 and V is TRBV28, with D perhaps TRBD1 (5 bases). Trimming pared 3 bases from V and 5 bases from J, leaving 11 bases between. Germline V gene sequence: CDR1 MDHEN, CDR2 SYDVKM. This CDR3 has 14 amino acids. The CDR3: CASSLIQGYQPQHF. CDR3 DNA: TGTGCCAGCAGTTTGATTCAGGGATATCAGCCCCAGCATTTT.

The chain links TRBV5-1 to TRBJ2-5; 8 nucleotides align to TRBD2. CDR1 is SGHRS, CDR2 YFSETQ, per germline. The J segment lost 4 bases and the V segment lost 5 bases, leaving 10 bases of the junction unmatched. The CDR3 totals 15 residues. CDR3 nucleotide sequence: TGCGCCAGCAGGGCTGCCGGGGGGGCATTAGAGACCCAGTACTTC. It specifies CASRAAGGALETQYF.

The chain joins TRBV5-1 to TRBJ2-1, with D tentatively TRBD2 (5 bases). This CDR3 spans 16 amino acids. Germline CDR1 and CDR2: SGHRS and YFSETQ. Trimming cost V 0 bases and J 1 base, with 11 bases left between them. This chain's CDR3 is CASSLDLAFSYNEQFF. CDR3 DNA: TGCGCCAGCAGCTTGGATCTAGCCTTTTCCTACAATGAGCAGTTCTTC.

The gene calls are TRBV6-2 or TRBV6-3 and TRBJ1-1, with D uncertain. Deletions cut 0 bases from V and 5 bases from J, with 13 bases between. The CDR3 is made up of 15 amino acids. Germline V lookup: CDR1 MNHEY, CDR2 SVGEGT. This CDR3 reads CASSYSLGGRTEAFF. In nucleotides, the CDR3 is TGTGCCAGCAGTTACTCGTTGGGAGGGAGGACTGAAGCTTTCTTT.

This chain links TRBV12-3 or TRBV12-4 with TRBJ1-1; D call uncertain. The CDR3 runs 13 residues. Trimming pared 7 bases from V and 2 bases from J, leaving 11 bases between. The CDR3 DNA reads TGTGCCAGCACTTTCAGAGGAAACACTGAAGCTTTCTTT. It specifies CASTFRGNTEAFF.

The V and J genes are TRBV24-1 and TRBJ1-5, with D possibly being TRBD1 (6 bases). The germline CDR1 and CDR2 sequences are KGHDR and SFDVKD. Trimming pared 6 bases from V and 5 bases from J, leaving 10 bases between. CDR3 length equals 13 residues. The CDR3 region has the DNA TGTGCCACCAGTCGGGGGGCATATCAGCCCCAGCATTTT. Protein sequence: CATSRGAYQPQHF.

V usage is TRBV18 and J usage is TRBJ2-3; no firm D call. V dropped 6 bases and J dropped 3 bases, with 4 bases sitting between them. CDR3 length equals 11 residues. Germline CDR1 and CDR2: KGHSH and LQKENI. The CDR3 region has the DNA TGTGCCAGCTCCCCTACAGATACGCAGTATTTT. It codes for CASSPTDTQYF.

The genes are TRBV11-2 and TRBJ2-7; maybe TRBD1 (5 bases). The germline V gene has CDR1 SGHAT and CDR2 FQNNGV. The CDR3 runs 15 residues. Trimming took 5 bases from V and 4 from J, leaving 18 bases between them. CDR3: CASSLSGQGYYEQYF. Here the CDR3 DNA reads TGTGCCAGCAGCCTCTCAGGGCAGGGATATTACGAGCAGTACTTC. Full variable domain (remainder filled in from reference TRBV11-2 and TRBJ2-7): EAGVAQSPRYKIIEKRQSVAFWCNPISGHATLYWYQQILGQGPKLLIQFQNNGVVDDSQLPKDRFSAERLKGVDSTLKIQPAKLEDSAVYLCASSLSGQGYYEQYFGPGTRLTVT.

The chain employs TRBV5-1 and TRBJ2-7; 9 nucleotides agree with TRBD2. Germline V lookup: CDR1 SGHRS, CDR2 YFSETQ. The CDR3 extends over 16 amino acids. Germline trimming cut 2 bases from V and 2 bases from J; bases unmatched to any gene: 8. The CDR3 nucleotides read TGCGCCAGCAGCTTTGAGGGTAGCGGGGGACCCTACGAGCAGTACTTC. Translation gives CASSFEGSGGPYEQYF.

This clone was seen a single time. V and J are TRBV5-4 and TRBJ1-5; possibly TRBD1 for D (6 bases). Between the trimmed V and J ends, which lost 4 bases and 5 bases, there was a span of 22 bases. Germline V gene lookup returns CDR1 SGHNT and CDR2 YYREEE (reference sequence). The CDR3 totals 17 residues. For the CDR3, the DNA is TGTGCCAGCAGCCCTGCCCTCAGGGGCGCCGCTTATCAGCCCCAGCATTTT. Protein sequence: CASSPALRGAAYQPQHF.

This clone was recorded once. The CDR3 region has the DNA TGCAGCGTTGTACAGGACACTGAAGCTTTCTTT. Translating gives CSVVQDTEAFF. The chain has TRBV29-1 and TRBJ1-1, with D possibly TRBD1 on 5 matching bases. Germline V lookup: CDR1 SQVTM, CDR2 ANQGSEA. Trimming cost V 4 bases and J 3 bases, with 6 bases left between them. This CDR3 has 11 residues.

The rearrangement links TRBV11-2 to TRBJ1-5, with 9 positions matching TRBD1. J gave up 6 bases and V 3 bases, and 3 bases lay outside the gene matches. Germline V gene sequence: CDR1 SGHAT, CDR2 FQNNGV. The length of the CDR3 is 14 residues. The CDR3 loop reads CASSLGDRAQPQHF. Here the CDR3 DNA reads TGTGCCAGCAGCTTGGGGGACAGGGCTCAGCCCCAGCATTTT.

The chain links TRBV2 to TRBJ2-1; D is possibly TRBD2 (6 bases). This CDR3 is 14 amino acids long. Germline values: CDR1 SNHLY, CDR2 FYNNEI. The V and J ends lost 2 bases and 5 bases respectively, with 10 bases between them. CDR3 region: CASSEKRTNNEQFF. CDR3 DNA sequence: TGTGCCAGCAGTGAAAAAAGGACTAACAATGAGCAGTTCTTC.

The rearrangement links TRBV19 to TRBJ2-1; D possibly corresponds to TRBD2 (6 bases). Trimming took 1 base from V and 1 from J, leaving 14 bases between them. CDR3 length: 17 residues. CDR1 and CDR2 (germline): LNHDA, SQIVND (reference sequence). The CDR3 is CASSIVSSGGSYNEQFF. DNA of the CDR3: TGTGCCAGTAGTATAGTATCCAGCGGAGGGTCCTACAATGAGCAGTTCTTC.

CDR3 DNA: TGCGCCAGCAGCTTGGTTGCCAGCTACAATGAGCAGTTCTTC. Protein sequence: CASSLVASYNEQFF. This chain connects TRBV5-1 to TRBJ2-1; no definite D call. With 0 bases removed from V and 3 bases from J, the gap between germline ends came to 7 bases. The CDR3 extends over 14 amino acids. Germline V gene sequence: CDR1 SGHRS, CDR2 YFSETQ.

This clone was observed a few times. This chain connects TRBV6-5 to TRBJ2-7; 8 bases are a match to TRBD1. Germline CDR1 and CDR2: MNHEY and SVGAGI. The CDR3 spans 15 residues. Trimming cost V 5 bases and J 7 bases; bases outside gene matches: 13. The CDR3 sequence: CASSPRNRGFGEQYF. In nucleotides, the CDR3 is TGTGCCAGCAGTCCACGGAACAGGGGGTTTGGAGAGCAGTACTTC.

The rearrangement uses TRBV27 and TRBJ1-1; D might be TRBD1 (6 bases). V was cut by 6 bases and J by 4 bases, with 15 bases left in between. The CDR3 consists of 14 residues. The germline V gene has CDR1 MNHEY and CDR2 SMNVEV (reference sequence). The CDR3 region is CASSRQGLSTEAFF. Here the CDR3 DNA reads TGTGCCAGCAGCCGCCAGGGGCTGAGCACTGAAGCTTTCTTT.

The V call is TRBV30, the J call TRBJ1-1; D might be TRBD1 (5 bases). In germline, CDR1 is GTSNPN, CDR2 SVGIG (reference sequence). The CDR3 spans 12 residues. The V gene lost 5 bases and the J gene lost 0 bases, with 7 bases spanning the gap. CDR3 bases: TGTGCCTGGGACAGTGTGAACACTGAAGCTTTCTTT. It specifies CAWDSVNTEAFF.

V is TRBV6-5 and J is TRBJ2-1; D gene ambiguous. This CDR3 is 13 amino acids long. V lost 6 bases and J lost 0, with 6 bases in between. The germline V gene encodes CDR1 MNHEY and CDR2 SVGAGI. CDR3 DNA: TGTGCCAGCAGGGAGTCCTCCTACAATGAGCAGTTCTTC. It encodes CASRESSYNEQFF.

The table lists this clone with a few counts. This chain uses TRBV7-2 with TRBJ1-5; 7 bases are shared with TRBD1. Per the germline V gene, CDR1 is SGHTA and CDR2 is FQGNSA. V lost 5 bases to trimming and J lost 4 bases; unmatched junction nucleotides: 5. This CDR3 has 14 amino acids. Here the CDR3 DNA reads TGTGCCAGCAGCCCGGACAGGCCTAATCAGCCCCAGCATTTT. This sequence encodes CASSPDRPNQPQHF.

V gene TRBV25-1 combines with J gene TRBJ2-7; 8 positions match TRBD2. Trimming at V came to 8 bases and at J to 4 bases, leaving 10 bases not matched to a gene. This CDR3 region has 14 residues. Germline V gives CDR1 MGHDK, CDR2 SYGVNS. CDR3: CASSQAGALYEQYF. The CDR3 DNA reads TGTGCCAGCTCCCAAGCGGGGGCGTTATACGAGCAGTACTTC.

This chain links TRBV7-8 with TRBJ2-1; the match to TRBD2 covers 9 bases. This CDR3 is 15 amino acids long. The germline gives CDR1 SGHVS, CDR2 FQNEAQ. V trimming: 4 bases; J trimming: 4 bases; junction bases outside the gene matches: 5. The CDR3 protein is CASSSASGAYNEQFF. Here the CDR3 DNA reads TGTGCCAGCAGCTCAGCTAGCGGGGCATACAATGAGCAGTTCTTC.

This sequence joins TRBV6-5 and TRBJ1-1, with D possibly being TRBD1 (5 bases). Germline V lookup: CDR1 MNHEY, CDR2 SVGAGI. Trimming left V 4 bases short and J 5 bases short, with 14 bases between. The CDR3 loop spans 14 amino acids. The CDR3 reads CASSLRGWETEAFF. In DNA form, the CDR3 reads TGTGCCAGCAGTTTGCGGGGCTGGGAAACTGAAGCTTTCTTT.